The text below deals with one T cell receptor beta chain. Antigen unknown. The data stem from a study of cytotoxic CD8 clonotypes in ibrutinib-treated CLL. Study at large: The group held some 11 relapsed/refractory and about 15 treatment-naive patients, with roughly 17 IGHV unmutated. Recorded responses included about 25 partial and 2 complete; following median 68 months, roughly 15 stayed remitted and about 12 progressed.

Study results and limitations: Elevated clonality accompanied ibrutinib response, with a return toward baseline values at progression.

J was trimmed by 13 bases and V by 2 bases; bases with no gene match: 7. There are 15 residues in the CDR3. CDR1 is ENHRY, CDR2 SYGVKD, per germline. Clones were sequenced by immunoSEQ multiplex PCR, and TCRdb holds only the in-frame ones, with some missing. This table holds more than 75,000 clones, roughly four fifths found once. This chain uses TRBV10-3 with TRBJ2-5; 16 bases align to TRBD2. This sample comprised PBMCs, obtained after 24 months of ibrutinib treatment. The sequence derives from a human donor with chronic lymphocytic leukemia. The CDR3 region has the DNA TGTGCCATCAGTGAGACGGGACTAGCGGGGGGGGATAGGTACTTC. Amino acids: CAISETGLAGGDRYF.